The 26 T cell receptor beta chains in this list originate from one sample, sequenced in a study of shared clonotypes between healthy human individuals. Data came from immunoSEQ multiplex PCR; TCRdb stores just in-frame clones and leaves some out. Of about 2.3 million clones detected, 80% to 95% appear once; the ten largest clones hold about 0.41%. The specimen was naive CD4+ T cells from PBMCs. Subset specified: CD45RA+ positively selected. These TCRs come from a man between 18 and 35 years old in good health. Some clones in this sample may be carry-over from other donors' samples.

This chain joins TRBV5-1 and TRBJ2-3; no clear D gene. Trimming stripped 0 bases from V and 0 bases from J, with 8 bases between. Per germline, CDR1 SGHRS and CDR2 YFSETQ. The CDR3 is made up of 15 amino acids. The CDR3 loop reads CASSLALTSTDTQYF. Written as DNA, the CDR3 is TGCGCCAGCAGCTTGGCACTGACTAGCACAGATACGCAGTATTTT.

In nucleotides, the CDR3 is TGTGCCAGCAGCAGAACGCGGGACAGCAATTCACCCCTCCACTTT. Amino acid sequence: CASSRTRDSNSPLHF. This rearrangement joins TRBV6-6 to TRBJ1-6, with 7 bases matching TRBD1. J was trimmed by 7 bases and V by 6 bases; bases with no gene match: 9. This CDR3 region has 15 residues. Germline V gives CDR1 MNHNY, CDR2 SVGAGI (reference sequence).

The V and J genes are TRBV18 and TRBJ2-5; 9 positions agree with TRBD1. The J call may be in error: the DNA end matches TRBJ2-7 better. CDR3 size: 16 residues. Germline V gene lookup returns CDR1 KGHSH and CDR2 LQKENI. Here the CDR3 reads CASSPVAGQGTYEQYF. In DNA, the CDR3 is TGTGCCAGCTCACCAGTCGCGGGACAGGGAACCTACGAGCAGTACTTC.

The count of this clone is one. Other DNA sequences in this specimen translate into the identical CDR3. CDR3 in amino acids: CASSPGLAGDYEQYF. CDR3 in DNA: TGCGCCAGCAGCCCGGGACTAGCGGGGGACTACGAGCAGTACTTC. The J gene is TRBJ2-7, the V gene TRBV5-1; TRBD2 aligns across 14 bases. V shed 4 bases and J 3 bases; nucleotides not matched to a gene: 3. Germline CDR1 and CDR2: SGHRS and YFSETQ. The CDR3 consists of 15 residues.

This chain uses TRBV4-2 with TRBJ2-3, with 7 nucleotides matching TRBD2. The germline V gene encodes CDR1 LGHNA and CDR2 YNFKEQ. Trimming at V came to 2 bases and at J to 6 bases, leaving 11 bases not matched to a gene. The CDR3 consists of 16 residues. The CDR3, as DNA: TGTGCCAGCAGCCAAATAGCGGGCGGGGTTGCGGATACGCAGTATTTT. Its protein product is CASSQIAGGVADTQYF.

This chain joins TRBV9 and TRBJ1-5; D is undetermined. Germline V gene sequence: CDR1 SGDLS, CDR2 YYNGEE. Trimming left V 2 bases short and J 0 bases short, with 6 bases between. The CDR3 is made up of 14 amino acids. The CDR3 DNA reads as TGTGCCAGCAGCGTCCATTATAGCAATCAGCCCCAGCATTTT. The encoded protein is CASSVHYSNQPQHF.

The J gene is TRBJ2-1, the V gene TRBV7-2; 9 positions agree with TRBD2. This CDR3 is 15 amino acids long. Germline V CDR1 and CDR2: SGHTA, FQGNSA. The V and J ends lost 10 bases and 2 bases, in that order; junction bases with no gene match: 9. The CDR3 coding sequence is TGTGCCACCGCGGGTAGCGGGAGCCCCTACAATGAGCAGTTCTTC. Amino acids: CATAGSGSPYNEQFF. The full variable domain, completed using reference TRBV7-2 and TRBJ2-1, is GAGVSQSPSNKVTEKGKDVELRCDPISGHTALYWYRQSLGQGLEFLIYFQGNSAPDKSGLPSDRFSAERTGGSVSTLTIQRTQQEDSAVYLCATAGSGSPYNEQFFGPGTRLTVL.

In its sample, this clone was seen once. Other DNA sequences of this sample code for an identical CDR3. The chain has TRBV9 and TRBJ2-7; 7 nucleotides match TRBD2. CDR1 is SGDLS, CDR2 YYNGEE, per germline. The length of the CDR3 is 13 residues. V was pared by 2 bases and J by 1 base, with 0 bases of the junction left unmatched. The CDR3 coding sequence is TGTGCCAGCAGCGTGGGGGGGTCCTACGAGCAGTACTTC. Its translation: CASSVGGSYEQYF. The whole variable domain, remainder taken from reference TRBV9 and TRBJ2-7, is DSGVTQTPKHLITATGQRVTLRCSPRSGDLSVYWYQQSLDQGLQFLIQYYNGEERAKGNILERFSAQQFPDLHSELNLSSLELGDSALYFCASSVGGSYEQYFGPGTRLTVT.

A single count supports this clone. Written as DNA, the CDR3 is TGTGCCAGCAGTCCTCCTCCGGGACAGGGAACATACAATGAGCAGTTCTTC. Amino acid sequence: CASSPPPGQGTYNEQFF. J is TRBJ2-1 and V is TRBV28; 9 bases are shared with TRBD1. CDR1 is MDHEN and CDR2 is SYDVKM in the germline V gene. The CDR3 totals 17 residues. Trimming took 5 bases from V and 4 from J; bases not matched to a gene: 12.

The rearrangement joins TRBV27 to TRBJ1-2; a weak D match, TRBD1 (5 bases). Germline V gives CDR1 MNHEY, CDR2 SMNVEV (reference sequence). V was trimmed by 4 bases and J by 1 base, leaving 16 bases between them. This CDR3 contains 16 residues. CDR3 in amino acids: CASSSAGLGRNYGYTF. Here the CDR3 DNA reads TGTGCCAGCAGTTCCGCAGGGTTGGGCCGTAACTATGGCTACACCTTC.

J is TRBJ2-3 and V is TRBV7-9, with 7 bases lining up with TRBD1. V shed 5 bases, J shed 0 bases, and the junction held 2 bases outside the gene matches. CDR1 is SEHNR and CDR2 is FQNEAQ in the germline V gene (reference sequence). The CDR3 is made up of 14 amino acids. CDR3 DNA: TGTGCCAGCAGCACGGACAGGAGCACAGATACGCAGTATTTT. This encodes CASSTDRSTDTQYF.

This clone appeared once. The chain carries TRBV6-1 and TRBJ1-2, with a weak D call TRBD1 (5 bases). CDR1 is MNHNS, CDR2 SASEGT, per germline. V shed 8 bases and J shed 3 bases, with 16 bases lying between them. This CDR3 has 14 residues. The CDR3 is CASGTSGVHYGYTF. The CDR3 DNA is TGTGCCAGCGGCACGTCGGGGGTGCACTATGGCTACACCTTC.

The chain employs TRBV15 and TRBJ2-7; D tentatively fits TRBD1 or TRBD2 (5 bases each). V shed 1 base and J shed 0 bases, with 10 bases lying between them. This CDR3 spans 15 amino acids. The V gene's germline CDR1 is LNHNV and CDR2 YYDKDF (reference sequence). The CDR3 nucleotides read TGTGCCACCAGCAGAGTTTGGGGGAGCTCCTACGAGCAGTACTTC. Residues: CATSRVWGSSYEQYF.

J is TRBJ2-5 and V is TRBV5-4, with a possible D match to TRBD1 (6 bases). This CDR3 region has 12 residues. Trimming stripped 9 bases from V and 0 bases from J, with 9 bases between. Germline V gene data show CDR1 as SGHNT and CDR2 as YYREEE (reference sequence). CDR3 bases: TGTGCCAACGGACAGTACCAAGAGACCCAGTACTTC. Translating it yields CANGQYQETQYF. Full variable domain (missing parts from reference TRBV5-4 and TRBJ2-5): ETGVTQSPTHLIKTRGQQVTLRCSSQSGHNTVSWYQQALGQGPQFIFQYYREEENGRGNFPPRFSGLQFPNYSSELNVNALELDDSALYLCANGQYQETQYFGPGTRLLVL.

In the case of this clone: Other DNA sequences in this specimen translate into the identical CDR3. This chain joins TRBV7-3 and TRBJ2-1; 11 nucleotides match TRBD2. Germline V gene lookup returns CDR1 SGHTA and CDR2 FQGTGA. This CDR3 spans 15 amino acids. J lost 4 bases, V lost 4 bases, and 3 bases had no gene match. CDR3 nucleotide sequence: TGTGCCAGCAGCTCCACTAGCGGGAGTTACAATGAGCAGTTCTTC. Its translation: CASSSTSGSYNEQFF.

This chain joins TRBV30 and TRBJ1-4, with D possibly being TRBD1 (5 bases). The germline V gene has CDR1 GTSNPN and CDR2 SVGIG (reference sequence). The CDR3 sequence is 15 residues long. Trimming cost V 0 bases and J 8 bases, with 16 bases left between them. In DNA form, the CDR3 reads TGTGCCTGGAGTGTGGGAGGCAGGGAATACGAAAAACTGTTTTTT. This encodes CAWSVGGREYEKLFF.

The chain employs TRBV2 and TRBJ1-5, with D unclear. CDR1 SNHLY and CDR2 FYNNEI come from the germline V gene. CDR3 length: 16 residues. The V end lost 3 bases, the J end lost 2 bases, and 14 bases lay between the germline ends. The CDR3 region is CASSDGTARGNQPQHF. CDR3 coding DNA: TGTGCCAGCAGTGATGGAACAGCCCGCGGCAATCAGCCCCAGCATTTT.

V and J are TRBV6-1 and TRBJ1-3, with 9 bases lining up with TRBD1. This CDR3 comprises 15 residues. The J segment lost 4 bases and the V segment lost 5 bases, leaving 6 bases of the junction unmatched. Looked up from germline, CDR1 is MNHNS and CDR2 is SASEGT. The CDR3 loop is CASSPRTGAGNTIYF. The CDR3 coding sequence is TGTGCCAGCAGTCCCCGGACAGGGGCAGGAAACACCATATATTTT.

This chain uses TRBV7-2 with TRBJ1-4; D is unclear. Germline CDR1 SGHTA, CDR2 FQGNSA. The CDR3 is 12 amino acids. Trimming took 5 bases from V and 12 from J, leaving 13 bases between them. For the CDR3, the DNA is TGTGCCAGCAGCCCAGAAGGGTGGGAACTGTTTTTT. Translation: CASSPEGWELFF.

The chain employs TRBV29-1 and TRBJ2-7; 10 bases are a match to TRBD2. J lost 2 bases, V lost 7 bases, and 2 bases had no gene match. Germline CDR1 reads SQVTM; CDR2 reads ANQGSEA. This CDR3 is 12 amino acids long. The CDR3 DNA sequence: TGCAGCGCCGGGACTAGCGCCTACGAGCAGTACTTC. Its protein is CSAGTSAYEQYF.

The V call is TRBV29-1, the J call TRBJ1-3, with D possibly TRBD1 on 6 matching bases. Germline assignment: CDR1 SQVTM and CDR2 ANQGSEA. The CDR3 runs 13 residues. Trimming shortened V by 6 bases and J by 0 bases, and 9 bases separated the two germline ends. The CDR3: CSVQQGSGNTIYF. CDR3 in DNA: TGCAGCGTCCAACAGGGCTCTGGAAACACCATATATTTT. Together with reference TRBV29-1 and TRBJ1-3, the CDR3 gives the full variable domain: SAVISQKPSRDICQRGTSLTIQCQVDSQVTMMFWYRQQPGQSLTLIATANQGSEATYESGFVIDKFPISRPNLTFSTLTVSNMSPEDSSIYLCSVQQGSGNTIYFGEGSWLTVV.

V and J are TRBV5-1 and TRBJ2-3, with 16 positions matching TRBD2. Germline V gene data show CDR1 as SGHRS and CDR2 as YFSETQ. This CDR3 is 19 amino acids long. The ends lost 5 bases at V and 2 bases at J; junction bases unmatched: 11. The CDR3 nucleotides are TGCGCCAGCAGACCGGGGACTAGCGGGAGGGATGGGAACACAGATACGCAGTATTTT. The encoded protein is CASRPGTSGRDGNTDTQYF.

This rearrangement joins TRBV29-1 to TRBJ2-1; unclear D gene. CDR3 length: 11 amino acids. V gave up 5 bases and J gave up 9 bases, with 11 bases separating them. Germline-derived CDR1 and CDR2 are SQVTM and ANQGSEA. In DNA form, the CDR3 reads TGCAGCGTTACACGGGTGAGTGAGCAGTTCTTC. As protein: CSVTRVSEQFF.

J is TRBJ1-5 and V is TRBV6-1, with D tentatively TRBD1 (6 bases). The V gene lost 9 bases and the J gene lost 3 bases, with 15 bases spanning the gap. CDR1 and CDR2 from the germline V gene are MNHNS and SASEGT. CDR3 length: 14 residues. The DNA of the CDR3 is TGTGCCAGTATCATTACAGGGACCAATCAGCCCCAGCATTTT. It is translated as CASIITGTNQPQHF.

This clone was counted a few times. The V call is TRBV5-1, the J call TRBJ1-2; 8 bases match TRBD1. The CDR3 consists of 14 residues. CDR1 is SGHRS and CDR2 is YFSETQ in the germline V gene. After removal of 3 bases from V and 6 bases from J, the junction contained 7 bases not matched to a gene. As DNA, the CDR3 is TGCGCCAGCAGCTCCCCAAGACAGGGGAATGGCTACACCTTC. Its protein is CASSSPRQGNGYTF.

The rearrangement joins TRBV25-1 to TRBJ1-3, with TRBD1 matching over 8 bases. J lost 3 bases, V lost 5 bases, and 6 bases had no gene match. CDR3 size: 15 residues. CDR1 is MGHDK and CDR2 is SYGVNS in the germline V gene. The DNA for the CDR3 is TGTGCCAGCAGTTACACACAGGGGGATGGAAACACCATATATTTT. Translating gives CASSYTQGDGNTIYF.